This is a list of T cell receptor beta chains from one sample in a study of blood T cells in healthy people across ages. From the 5' RACE reads, TCRdb called clonotypes with MiXCR, one entry per CDR3 protein. The sample holds 950,000 to 1,200,000 distinct CDR3 sequences, under 40% seen once. The sample comprised blood. The receptors stem from a man in his late teens or twenties in good health. CDR3s include the opening cysteine and the closing phenylalanine or tryptophan. Each record gives: D gene, V gene, J gene, clone size, CDR3 DNA, CDR3 protein. A D gene is named only where the DNA matches it firmly. Size is stated for part of the rows, as once, few or many counts, or as a class when the clone is expanded.

D: -
V: TRBV5-1
J: TRBJ2-5
size: few
DNA: TGCGCCAGCAGCCCGCTAACTAGTGAGACCCAGTACTTC
CDR3: CASSPLTSETQYF

D: -
V: TRBV20-1
J: TRBJ1-5
size: many
DNA: TGCAGTGCTAGAGCGGCCCAGGGAAATCAGCCCCAGCATTTT
CDR3: CSARAAQGNQPQHF

D: -
V: TRBV6-5
J: TRBJ1-2
size: -
DNA: TGTGCCAGCAGTTACTCGACCGGGGAAGGGGCCTATGGCTGCACCTTC
CDR3: CASSYSTGEGAYGCTF

D: TRBD1
V: TRBV10-3
J: TRBJ2-5
size: -
DNA: TGTGCCATCAGTGACTTGACAGGGCTAGGAGAGACCCAGTACTTC
CDR3: CAISDLTGLGETQYF

D: -
V: TRBV12-3/TRBV12-4
J: TRBJ2-5
size: -
DNA: TGTGCCAGCAGATCCGGGAACACGCAAGAGACCCAGTACTTC
CDR3: CASRSGNTQETQYF

D: -
V: TRBV12-3/TRBV12-4
J: TRBJ2-3
size: -
DNA: TGTGCCGGCAGTACCCGGGGAACAGGCTCCGATACGCAGTATTTT
CDR3: CAGSTRGTGSDTQYF

D: -
V: TRBV6-5
J: TRBJ2-1
size: -
DNA: TGTGCCAGCAGTTACTCCCACCGGGAGCCGAGCTCCTACAATGAGCAGTTCTTC
CDR3: CASSYSHREPSSYNEQFF

D: -
V: TRBV6-2/TRBV6-3
J: TRBJ2-7
size: -
DNA: TGTGCCAGCAGCGCGGGTTTCTCCTACAATGAGCAGTACTTC
CDR3: CASSAGFSYNEQYF

D: -
V: TRBV20-1
J: TRBJ1-1
size: few
DNA: TGCAGTGCTACTACCGGAGCGGGGACTGAAGCTTTCTTT
CDR3: CSATTGAGTEAFF

D: TRBD2
V: TRBV4-2
J: TRBJ2-1
size: -
DNA: TGTGCCAGCAGGAACGGGGGGGCTCGGGAGCAGTTCTTC
CDR3: CASRNGGAREQFF

D: -
V: TRBV30
J: TRBJ2-7
size: -
DNA: TGTGCCTGGAGTGTACCCCAGGTGAGGGAGCAGTACTTC
CDR3: CAWSVPQVREQYF

D: TRBD2
V: TRBV30
J: TRBJ2-3
size: -
DNA: TGTGCCTGGAGTGTATGGCGGGGGGGCCTCAGCCGTTTTACAGATACGCAGTATTTT
CDR3: CAWSVWRGGLSRFTDTQYF

D: TRBD1
V: TRBV6-1
J: TRBJ1-5
size: few
DNA: TGTGCCAGCAGTGAAGGGATACAGGGGAATCAGCCCCAGCATTTT
CDR3: CASSEGIQGNQPQHF

D: -
V: TRBV3-1
J: TRBJ1-4
size: few
DNA: TGTGCCAGCAGCCAAGGAGGGGGAAAACTGTTTTTT
CDR3: CASSQGGGKLFF

D: -
V: TRBV28
J: TRBJ2-7
size: -
DNA: TGTGCCAGCAGTTCCACGGACAAGGGGTTCCCTTACGAGCAGTACTTC
CDR3: CASSSTDKGFPYEQYF

D: -
V: TRBV11-2
J: TRBJ1-1
size: few
DNA: TGTGCCAGCAGCGTAGGAGGGATTTTTGATTTCACTGAAGCTTTCTTT
CDR3: CASSVGGIFDFTEAFF

D: -
V: TRBV4-3
J: TRBJ2-1
size: -
DNA: TGCGCCAGCAGCCAATGGGGAGTTAGGCAGTTCTTC
CDR3: CASSQWGVRQFF

D: TRBD1
V: TRBV10-3
J: TRBJ1-2
size: -
DNA: TGTGCCATCAGTGAGTCGTGGGACAGGGCCTATGGCTACACCTTC
CDR3: CAISESWDRAYGYTF

D: -
V: TRBV29-1
J: TRBJ2-1
size: few
DNA: TGCAGCGTTGACCGCCGCTCCTACAATGAGCAGTTCTTC
CDR3: CSVDRRSYNEQFF

D: -
V: TRBV27
J: TRBJ1-2
size: -
DNA: TGTGCCAGCAGTTTCAGTGGGAGGGTGGGCTATGGCTACACCTTC
CDR3: CASSFSGRVGYGYTF

D: -
V: TRBV29-1
J: TRBJ1-2
size: few
DNA: TGCAGCCTAAGAGATAACTATGGCTACACCTTC
CDR3: CSLRDNYGYTF

D: TRBD1
V: TRBV9
J: TRBJ1-5
size: -
DNA: TGTGCCAGCAGCGCTACAGGGGGCCTCAAGCAGCCCCAGCATTTT
CDR3: CASSATGGLKQPQHF

D: -
V: TRBV4-1
J: TRBJ1-6
size: -
DNA: TGCGCCAGCAGCCAAGGCACAGGGCGCCTGAATTCACCCCTCCACTTT
CDR3: CASSQGTGRLNSPLHF

D: -
V: TRBV20-1
J: TRBJ2-5
size: few
DNA: TGCAGTGCTACTGGGAGTCTGGAGACCCAGTACTTC
CDR3: CSATGSLETQYF

D: TRBD2
V: TRBV2
J: TRBJ2-5
size: -
DNA: TGTGCCAGCATAGCACTAGCGGCCAATGAGCAGTACTTC
CDR3: CASIALAANEQYF

D: -
V: TRBV27
J: TRBJ2-3
size: -
DNA: TGTGCCAGCAGCCGTCTAGTAGTGGGGAACACAGATACGCAGTATTTT
CDR3: CASSRLVVGNTDTQYF

D: -
V: TRBV5-6
J: TRBJ2-2
size: -
DNA: TGTGCCAGCAGCTTTAAGCGAGCGAACACCGGGGAGCTGTTTTTT
CDR3: CASSFKRANTGELFF

D: -
V: TRBV20-1
J: TRBJ2-3
size: -
DNA: TGCAGTGCTAGAATGGGACGGGGCGAGACCACAGATACGCAGTATTTT
CDR3: CSARMGRGETTDTQYF

D: -
V: TRBV6-2/TRBV6-3
J: TRBJ2-1
size: few
DNA: TGTGCCAGCAGTTCCCAGCTGGGGTCGGAGCCGAATGAGCAGTTCTTC
CDR3: CASSSQLGSEPNEQFF

D: -
V: TRBV12-3/TRBV12-4
J: TRBJ1-1
size: few
DNA: TGTGCCAGCAGTTTAGGTAGGCAGTTTGAAGCTTTCTTT
CDR3: CASSLGRQFEAFF

D: -
V: TRBV21-1
J: TRBJ2-1
size: few
DNA: TGTGCCAGCAGCAAAGAGGGGGCGACGGGTGAGCAGTTCTTC
CDR3: CASSKEGATGEQFF

D: TRBD1
V: TRBV2
J: TRBJ2-2
size: once
DNA: TGTGCCAGCAGTAGTCAGGGGGCAATCACCGGGGAGCTGTTTTTT
CDR3: CASSSQGAITGELFF

D: -
V: TRBV27
J: TRBJ2-7
size: -
DNA: TGTGCCAGCGGTTTAGTAGGCGCCTCCTACGAGCAGTACTTC
CDR3: CASGLVGASYEQYF

D: -
V: TRBV10-3
J: TRBJ1-2
size: many
DNA: TGTGCCATCAGTGAGTCGAAGGATGATGGGGGGAACTATGGCTACACCTTC
CDR3: CAISESKDDGGNYGYTF

D: TRBD2
V: TRBV12-3/TRBV12-4
J: TRBJ2-3
size: -
DNA: TGTGCCAGCAGTCCCGGGACTAGCGGGGGGAGCACAGATACGCAGTATTTT
CDR3: CASSPGTSGGSTDTQYF

D: TRBD2
V: TRBV13
J: TRBJ2-5
size: once
DNA: TGTGCCAGCAGCTTTCGGGGGAGGGATAACTACAATGAGCAGTACTTC
CDR3: CASSFRGRDNYNEQYF

D: TRBD1
V: TRBV6-1
J: TRBJ2-7
size: -
DNA: TGTGCCAGCAGTGGATCACAGGGGTTCGAGCAGTACTTC
CDR3: CASSGSQGFEQYF

D: -
V: TRBV20-1
J: TRBJ2-3
size: -
DNA: TGCAGTGCCGGAGCACGGCGGACTAGCACAGATACGCAGTATTTT
CDR3: CSAGARRTSTDTQYF

D: -
V: TRBV10-3
J: TRBJ1-5
size: few
DNA: TGTGCCATCAGCCTGGGTGGGCCTCAGAGCAATCAGCCCCAGCATTTT
CDR3: CAISLGGPQSNQPQHF

D: TRBD1
V: TRBV2
J: TRBJ1-6
size: once
DNA: TGTGCCAGCAGTCCCGGGACAGGGTTAATGCGCTCTTCACCCCTCCACTTT
CDR3: CASSPGTGLMRSSPLHF

D: -
V: TRBV2
J: TRBJ1-2
size: -
DNA: TGTGCCAGCAGTGTTGGAATAAATAGGGGCCATGGCTACACCTTC
CDR3: CASSVGINRGHGYTF

D: TRBD2
V: TRBV12-3/TRBV12-4
J: TRBJ2-3
size: -
DNA: TGTGCCAGCAGCCCGGGAGGTTTGGATAGCGGGGGGTCCACAGATACGCAGTATTTT
CDR3: CASSPGGLDSGGSTDTQYF

D: -
V: TRBV6-1
J: TRBJ1-6
size: -
DNA: TGTGCCAGCAGTGAAGCGCCCGATCCGAATTCACCCCTCCACTTT
CDR3: CASSEAPDPNSPLHF

D: -
V: TRBV20-1
J: TRBJ1-2
size: -
DNA: TGCAGTGCTAGTACCCCGACCGGCACTAACTATGGCTACACCTTC
CDR3: CSASTPTGTNYGYTF

D: -
V: TRBV3-1
J: TRBJ2-7
size: -
DNA: TGTGCCAGCAGCCAAGACAGGGGTTACTACGAGCAGTACTTC
CDR3: CASSQDRGYYEQYF

D: TRBD2
V: TRBV14
J: TRBJ2-7
size: few
DNA: TGTGCCAGCAGCCAGTTAGCGGGGCACGGCGAGCAGTACTTC
CDR3: CASSQLAGHGEQYF

D: -
V: TRBV10-3
J: TRBJ1-5
size: few
DNA: TGTGCCATCAGTGAGTCGGCCGTTAGCAATCAGCCCCAGCATTTT
CDR3: CAISESAVSNQPQHF

D: -
V: TRBV5-1
J: TRBJ1-1
size: -
DNA: TGCGCCAGCAGCCGTACAGGGATCCTGAACACTGAAGCTTTCTTT
CDR3: CASSRTGILNTEAFF

D: -
V: TRBV6-5
J: TRBJ2-1
size: -
DNA: TGTGCCAGCAGTTACTCGCCCCCCTCTCTAGAAGCCTCCTACAATGAGCAGTTCTTC
CDR3: CASSYSPPSLEASYNEQFF

D: -
V: TRBV7-9
J: TRBJ1-2
size: once
DNA: TGTGCCTGCAGCCTACGACTGGGAGGCTACACCTTC
CDR3: CACSLRLGGYTF

D: -
V: TRBV30
J: TRBJ2-5
size: -
DNA: TGTGCCTGGAGTCCCCCGTTGATGGAGACCCAGTACTTC
CDR3: CAWSPPLMETQYF

D: -
V: TRBV29-1
J: TRBJ2-1
size: many
DNA: TGCAGCGTTGCGGGGAACCTCTACAATGAGCAGTTCTTC
CDR3: CSVAGNLYNEQFF

D: TRBD1
V: TRBV9
J: TRBJ2-2
size: -
DNA: TGTGCCAGCAGCGTAACTGGACAGGGGGCGTCCGGGGAGCTGTTTTTT
CDR3: CASSVTGQGASGELFF

D: TRBD1
V: TRBV13
J: TRBJ1-4
size: -
DNA: TGTGCCAGCAGCCTGGGACAGGGGTCCGCAACTAATGAAAAACTGTTTTTT
CDR3: CASSLGQGSATNEKLFF

D: -
V: TRBV4-2
J: TRBJ2-4
size: few
DNA: TGTGCCAGCAGCCAAGATCAGACGGGTAGCACCAAAAACATTCAGTACTTC
CDR3: CASSQDQTGSTKNIQYF

D: -
V: TRBV5-1
J: TRBJ1-2
size: few
DNA: TGCGCCAGCAGCTTGAGTACCACCGACTATGGCTACACCTTC
CDR3: CASSLSTTDYGYTF